This T cell receptor beta chain is from a study of OX40 agonist ivuxolimab in advanced cancers. Background on the whole study: Ivuxolimab was a fully human IgG2 agonistic monoclonal antibody targeting the costimulatory receptor OX40 (CD134). The point of sequencing TCRbeta in the periphery was to test whether ivuxolimab changed TCR sequence diversity and drove clonal T-cell expansion. Partial responses occurred in three dose-escalation patients, of whom one had hepatocellular carcinoma and two had cutaneous melanoma. Of the 50 to 55 patients in dose escalation, 19 had hepatocellular carcinoma, some 15 had melanoma, 9 had renal cell carcinoma and 9 had head and neck cancer. Patients were allowed to have had prior anti-PD-1, anti-PD-L1 or anti-CTLA-4 therapy, and approximately 39% of the dose-escalation patients had been treated with checkpoint inhibitors. The paper reports the monotherapy dose-escalation portion (N of about 54 patients) of the phase I ivuxolimab trial. Intravenous ivuxolimab was administered to patients every 2 weeks at six dose levels: 0.01, 0.1, 0.3, 1.5, 3 and 10 mg/kg. The dose-escalation cohort was around 83% male with a mean age of about 58 years, ranging from roughly 20 to 80. The study at large found these results: At doses from 0.1 to 3.0 mg/kg, clonal expansion was seen in both CD4+ and CD8+ blood T cells between baseline and week 6. Low levels of normalized T-cell clonal expansion were also seen in some patients who did not respond. After ivuxolimab, CD8+ T cells had more expanded clones than CD4+ T cells on average. In the 0.1-3.0 mg/kg groups, partial responders had among the lowest normalized peripheral clonal expansion, particularly in CD8+ T cells. The antigen specificity of the peripheral T cells that underwent clonal expansion was not determined.

Genomic DNA was extracted from sorted cells for sequencing of the TCRbeta CDR3 region. TCRbeta CDR3 regions were sequenced using the immunoSEQ Assay. Sourced from immuneACCESS, this table was stored by TCRdb with only in-frame sequences that have V and J called. A share of the clones is absent; for the studies checked, an unresolved V gene accounts for under half, and the remainder has no known explanation. This sample is represented by nearly 60,000 clones; approximately 75% of them were singletons. The ten largest make up 0.7% to 0.8% of the sample. In the case of this clone: The antigen it recognizes is unknown. No clone much larger than this one lies a single base away; base qualities are absent.

The trial excluded patients who had a history of autoimmune disease or were on systemic immunosuppression. Peripheral blood for TCR sequencing was drawn from every dose cohort at baseline, at cycle 4 day 1 and at cycle 7 day 1. The samples were drawn from a first-in-human, open-label, multicenter phase I dose-escalation trial of ivuxolimab. Adults with locally advanced or metastatic head and neck squamous cell, hepatocellular, melanoma or renal cell carcinoma were enrolled in the trial. Before TCR sequencing, CD4+ and CD8+ T cells were separately sorted from peripheral blood. Source: CD4+ or CD8+ T cells sorted from blood, taken in a trial of the OX40 agonist ivuxolimab. This clonotype originated in an adult with an advanced solid tumor such as melanoma, head and neck, liver or kidney cancer.

In nucleotide form, the sequence is TGTGCCAGCAGTGACTGGGTGCAGACGGGTGAGCAGTACTTC. Its protein reads: CASSDWVQTGEQYF. The rearrangement combines TRBV2 with TRBJ2-7, with the identity of the D gene unclear. The CDR3 has 14 amino acids, counting the end cysteine and phenylalanine. Here the CDR3 DNA is all that survives: 42 bases in frame from base 1. V is reduced by 3 bases and J by 7 bases, leaving a spacing of 16 bases between them. CDR1 and CDR2, per the germline V gene, are SNHLY and FYNNEI.